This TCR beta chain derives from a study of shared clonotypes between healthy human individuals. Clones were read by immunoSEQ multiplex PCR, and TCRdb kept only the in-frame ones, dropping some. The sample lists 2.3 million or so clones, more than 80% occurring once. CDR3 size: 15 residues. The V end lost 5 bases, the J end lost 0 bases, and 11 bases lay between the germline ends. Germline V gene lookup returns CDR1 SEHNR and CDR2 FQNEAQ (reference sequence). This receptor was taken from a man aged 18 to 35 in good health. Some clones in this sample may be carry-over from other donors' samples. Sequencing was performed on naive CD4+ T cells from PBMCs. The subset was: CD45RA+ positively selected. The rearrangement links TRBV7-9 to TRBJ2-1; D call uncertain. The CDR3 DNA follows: TGTGCCAGCAGCCCCCAGACACACTCCTACAATGAGCAGTTCTTC. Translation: CASSPQTHSYNEQFF. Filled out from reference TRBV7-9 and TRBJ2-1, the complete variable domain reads DTGVSQNPRHKITKRGQNVTFRCDPISEHNRLYWYRQTLGQGPEFLTYFQNEAQLEKSRLLSDRFSAERPKGSFSTLEIQRTEQGDSAMYLCASSPQTHSYNEQFFGPGTRLTVL.